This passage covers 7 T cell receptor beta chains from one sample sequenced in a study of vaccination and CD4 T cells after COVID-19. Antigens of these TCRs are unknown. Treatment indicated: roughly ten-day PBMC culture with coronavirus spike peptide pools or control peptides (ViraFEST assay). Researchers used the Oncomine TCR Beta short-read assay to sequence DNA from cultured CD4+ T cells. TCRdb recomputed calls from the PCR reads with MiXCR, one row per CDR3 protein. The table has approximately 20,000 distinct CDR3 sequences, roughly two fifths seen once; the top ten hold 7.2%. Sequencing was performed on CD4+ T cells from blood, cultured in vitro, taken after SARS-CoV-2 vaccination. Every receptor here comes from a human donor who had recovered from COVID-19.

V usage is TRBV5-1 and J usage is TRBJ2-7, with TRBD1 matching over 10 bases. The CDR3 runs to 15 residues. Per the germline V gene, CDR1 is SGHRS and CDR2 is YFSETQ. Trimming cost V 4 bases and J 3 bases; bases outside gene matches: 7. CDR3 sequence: CASSRTGTGDYEQYF. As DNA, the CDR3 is TGCGCCAGCAGCCGAACCGGGACAGGGGACTACGAGCAGTACTTC.

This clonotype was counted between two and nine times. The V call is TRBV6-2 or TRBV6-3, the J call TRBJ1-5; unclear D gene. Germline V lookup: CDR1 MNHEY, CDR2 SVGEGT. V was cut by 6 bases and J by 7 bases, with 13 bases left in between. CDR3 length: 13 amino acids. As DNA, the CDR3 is TGTGCCAGCAGGCACAGTCCCAAACAGCCCCAGCATTTT. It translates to CASRHSPKQPQHF.

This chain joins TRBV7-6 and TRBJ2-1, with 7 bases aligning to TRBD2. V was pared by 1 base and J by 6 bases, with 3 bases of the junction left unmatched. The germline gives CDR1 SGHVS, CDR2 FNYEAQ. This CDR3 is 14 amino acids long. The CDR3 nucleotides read TGTGCCAGCAGCTTAGTAGGCGGGAGCAATGAGCAGTTCTTC. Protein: CASSLVGGSNEQFF.

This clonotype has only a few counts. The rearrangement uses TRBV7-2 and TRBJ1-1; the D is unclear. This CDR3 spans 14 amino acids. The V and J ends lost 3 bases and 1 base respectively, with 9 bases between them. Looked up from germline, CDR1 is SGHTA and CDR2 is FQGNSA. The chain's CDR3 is CASSFPEKNTEAFF. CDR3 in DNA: TGTGCCAGCAGCTTCCCGGAAAAGAACACTGAAGCTTTCTTT.

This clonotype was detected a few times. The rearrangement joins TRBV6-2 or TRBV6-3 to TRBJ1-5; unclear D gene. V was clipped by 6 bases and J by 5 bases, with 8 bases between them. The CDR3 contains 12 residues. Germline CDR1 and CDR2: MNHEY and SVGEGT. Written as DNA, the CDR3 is TGTGCCAGCAGCCCGGCCGATCAGCCCCAGCATTTT. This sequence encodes CASSPADQPQHF.

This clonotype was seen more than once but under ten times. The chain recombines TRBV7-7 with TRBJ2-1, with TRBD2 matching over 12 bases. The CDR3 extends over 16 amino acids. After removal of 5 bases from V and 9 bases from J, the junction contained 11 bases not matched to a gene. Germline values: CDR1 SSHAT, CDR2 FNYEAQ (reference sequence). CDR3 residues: CASSPTLAGGRGEQFF. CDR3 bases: TGTGCCAGCAGCCCGACCCTAGCGGGGGGGCGGGGTGAGCAGTTCTTC.

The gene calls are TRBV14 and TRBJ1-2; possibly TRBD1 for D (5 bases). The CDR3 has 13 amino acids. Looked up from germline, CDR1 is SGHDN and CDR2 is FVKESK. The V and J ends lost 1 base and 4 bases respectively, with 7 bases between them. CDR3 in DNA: TGTGCCAGCAGCCAAGTGACAGCCTATGGCTACACCTTC. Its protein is CASSQVTAYGYTF.